These 17 T cell receptor beta chains came from one sample sequenced in a study of blood T cells in healthy people across ages. Combining a sample-barcoded 5' primer with a J-beta primer mix, a second PCR ran for 7 to 11 cycles. TCRdb recomputed calls from the 5' RACE reads with MiXCR, one row per CDR3 protein. The sample has 800,000 to 1,300,000 distinct CDR3 sequences, approximately 25% seen once. This same sample was also part of a study on T cells of mothers and their children.

Sequenced material: blood. The receptor source for this set is a girl aged 2-10 years in good health.

This chain connects TRBV5-6 to TRBJ2-7; D is perhaps TRBD2 (5 bases). The CDR3 contains 13 residues. CDR1 and CDR2 from the germline V gene are SGHDT and YYEEEE. V lost 6 bases, J lost 1 base, and 11 bases lay in between. CDR3 DNA: TGTGCCAGCACCATGGGAGTGTCCTACGAGCAGTACTTC. Translating gives CASTMGVSYEQYF. Filled out from reference TRBV5-6 and TRBJ2-7, the complete variable domain reads DAGVTQSPTHLIKTRGQQVTLRCSPKSGHDTVSWYQQALGQGPQFIFQYYEEEERQRGNFPDRFSGHQFPNYSSELNVNALLLGDSALYLCASTMGVSYEQYFGPGTRLTVT.

This chain joins TRBV20-1 and TRBJ2-5, with 11 bases that match TRBD2. The J call is in doubt because the DNA end fits TRBJ2-7 better. The CDR3 sequence is 15 residues long. Germline CDR1 reads DFQATT; CDR2 reads SNEGSKA (reference sequence). CDR3 residues: CSANLIAGGPIEQYF. The CDR3 region has the DNA TGCAGTGCCAACCTAATAGCGGGAGGGCCCATCGAGCAGTACTTC.

The genes are TRBV7-3 and TRBJ2-2; TRBD1 or TRBD2 may be the D gene (5 bases each). Germline CDR1 is SGHTA and CDR2 is FQGTGA. V lost 8 bases to trimming and J lost 1 base, with 14 bases between them. The CDR3 is made up of 15 amino acids. The CDR3 region has the DNA TGTGCCAGCGGGGCGGGTGTGGTGAACACCGGGGAGCTGTTTTTT. Translating gives CASGAGVVNTGELFF.

CDR3 amino acids: CASSLSAGEVDNEQFF. CDR3 DNA sequence: TGTGCCAGCAGCTTATCTGCGGGGGAGGTCGACAATGAGCAGTTCTTC. The genes are TRBV7-9 and TRBJ2-1; 7 nucleotides align to TRBD2. CDR1 SEHNR and CDR2 FQNEAQ come from the germline V gene (reference sequence). This CDR3 is 16 amino acids long. V dropped 2 bases and J dropped 5; count of bases not matched to a gene: 9.

The CDR3 DNA follows: TGTGCCAGCAGTCTACAGGGGATGAACACCGGGGAGCTGTTTTTT. Translation gives CASSLQGMNTGELFF. J is TRBJ2-2 and V is TRBV27; 7 bases match TRBD1. V lost 5 bases and J lost 1; bases outside the gene matches: 4. The CDR3 consists of 15 residues. Germline CDR1 is MNHEY and CDR2 is SMNVEV (reference sequence).

This chain connects TRBV28 to TRBJ1-2, with D tentatively TRBD1 (6 bases). The CDR3 has 13 amino acids. Trimming removed 5 bases from V and 4 bases from J, with 11 bases in between. Germline V gives CDR1 MDHEN, CDR2 SYDVKM. The CDR3 here is CASSRGGVYGYTF. The CDR3 DNA is TGTGCCAGCAGTCGAGGGGGTGTCTATGGCTACACCTTC.

The rearrangement joins TRBV20-1 to TRBJ2-1; 9 bases line up with TRBD2. The end of the DNA aligns better with TRBJ2-5, so the J call may be wrong. Germline values: CDR1 DFQATT, CDR2 SNEGSKA (reference sequence). This CDR3 is 14 amino acids long. CDR3 coding DNA: TGCAGTGCTCCGCCGGCGGGAGGGCGACAGACCCAGTACTTC. Its protein product is CSAPPAGGRQTQYF.

The V gene is TRBV29-1, the J gene TRBJ1-1; 9 bases map to TRBD1. CDR1 and CDR2 from the germline V gene are SQVTM and ANQGSEA. Germline trimming cut 3 bases from V and 6 bases from J; bases unmatched to any gene: 2. CDR3 length: 12 amino acids. The CDR3 is CSVEGQGPEAFF. The CDR3 DNA is TGCAGCGTTGAGGGACAGGGACCTGAAGCTTTCTTT.

This clonotype was detected only a few times. The rearrangement joins TRBV28 to TRBJ2-3; tentatively, D is TRBD2 (5 bases). The CDR3 is made up of 18 amino acids. The germline gives CDR1 MDHEN, CDR2 SYDVKM. Trimming took 6 bases from V and 0 from J, leaving 22 bases between them. The CDR3 is CASSHRPPIASSTDTQYF. For the CDR3, the DNA is TGTGCCAGCAGCCATCGACCACCTATAGCGTCTAGCACAGATACGCAGTATTTT.

This clonotype was seen a few times. The rearrangement links TRBV20-1 to TRBJ2-5; maybe TRBD2 (6 bases). The length of the CDR3 is 13 residues. The V gene lost 6 bases and the J gene lost 0 bases, with 11 bases spanning the gap. Germline CDR1 is DFQATT and CDR2 is SNEGSKA (reference sequence). The CDR3 sequence: CSAGGGNQETQYF. The CDR3 region has the DNA TGCAGTGCCGGTGGGGGGAACCAAGAGACCCAGTACTTC.

This chain uses TRBV25-1 with TRBJ1-1; D is unclear. This CDR3 contains 13 residues. Trimming pared 3 bases from V and 1 base from J, leaving 6 bases between. Germline values: CDR1 MGHDK, CDR2 SYGVNS. CDR3 DNA sequence: TGTGCCAGCAGTGATTTCGCGAACACTGAAGCTTTCTTT. This translates into CASSDFANTEAFF.

The table lists this clonotype with a count of one. The chain combines TRBV6-5 with TRBJ2-5, with TRBD2 matching over 11 bases. The CDR3 runs 15 residues. V shed 6 bases and J 4 bases; nucleotides not matched to a gene: 7. CDR1 is MNHEY and CDR2 is SVGAGI in the germline V gene. CDR3 bases: TGTGCCAGCAGGCAAACTAGCGGGAGAATAGAGACCCAGTACTTC. Translated, it gives CASRQTSGRIETQYF.

The J gene is TRBJ2-5, the V gene TRBV7-8; D is possibly TRBD1 or TRBD2 (5 bases each). Trimming removed 0 bases at V and 4 bases at J, with 15 bases between. The germline V gene has CDR1 SGHVS and CDR2 FQNEAQ. The CDR3 contains 16 residues. CDR3 amino acids: CASSLAHGDRGETQYF. The CDR3 DNA reads TGTGCCAGCAGCTTAGCTCACGGGGACCGGGGAGAGACCCAGTACTTC.

This chain joins TRBV12-3 or TRBV12-4 and TRBJ1-3; unclear D gene. The V and J ends lost 6 bases and 0 bases respectively, with 18 bases between them. This CDR3 has 17 residues. The CDR3 reads CASREATSLLSGNTIYF. DNA of the CDR3: TGTGCCAGCAGGGAAGCTACTTCTCTTCTCTCTGGAAACACCATATATTTT.

The gene calls are TRBV29-1 and TRBJ1-2, with 7 bases fitting TRBD1. The CDR3 has 13 residues. CDR1 and CDR2 (germline): SQVTM, ANQGSEA. Unmatched junction bases numbered 8, after V lost 6 bases and J lost 4 bases. Here the CDR3 DNA reads TGCAGCGTCCTGAAGACAGGGCCCTATGGCTACACCTTC. This codes for CSVLKTGPYGYTF.

V is TRBV12-3 or TRBV12-4 and J is TRBJ2-3, with D tentatively TRBD2 (5 bases). This CDR3 has 14 amino acids. V lost 6 bases and J 3 bases, leaving 13 bases between the germline ends. Here the CDR3 reads CASSAERRTDTQYF. The CDR3 bases are TGTGCCAGCAGCGCGGAGCGGAGGACAGATACGCAGTATTTT.

This sequence joins TRBV6-5 and TRBJ2-6, with a weak D call TRBD1 (5 bases). Trimming shortened V by 5 bases and J by 0 bases, and 11 bases separated the two germline ends. Germline V gives CDR1 MNHEY, CDR2 SVGAGI. The CDR3 loop spans 16 amino acids. The CDR3 is CASSRGHSSGANVLTF. In DNA, the CDR3 is TGTGCCAGCAGTAGAGGACACAGCTCTGGGGCCAACGTCCTGACTTTC.